The sequence of this T cell receptor (beta chain) was determined in a study of T cell clones after liver transplantation. Across the whole study: Liver transplant recipients had immunosuppression withdrawal attempted within 2 years.

Profiled with immunoSEQ multiplex PCR; TCRdb holds only in-frame clones, not every one. The sample has 65,000 to 85,000 clones; around 80% are singletons. The V end lost 9 bases, the J end lost 9 bases, and 9 bases lay between the germline ends. The CDR3 is made up of 10 amino acids. CDR1 and CDR2 (germline): MNHEY, SVGAGI. The gene calls are TRBV6-5 and TRBJ2-4; tentatively, D is TRBD2 (6 bases). The receptor was isolated from a human patient who received a liver transplant. Some T cells may possibly be graft donor cells. The material was CD4+ T cells from blood, obtained around 50 months after liver transplant. The DNA of the CDR3 is TGTGCCAGAGGGAGGATCATTCAGTACTTC. This codes for CARGRIIQYF.